What follows are 21 T cell receptor beta chains derived from one specimen sequenced in a study of glioma-infiltrating T cells after dendritic cell vaccination. Documented time point: after dendritic cell vaccination, including at tumor progression/relapse. Sequencing used immunoSEQ multiplex PCR; TCRdb keeps in-frame clones, though not all of them. This repertoire shows over 80,000 clones, 81% found once; its top ten account for roughly 2.1%. Sequenced material: blood, taken after dendritic cell vaccination. Every receptor here comes from a human donor with glioblastoma.

This rearrangement joins TRBV2 to TRBJ2-1; 7 bases line up with TRBD2. The CDR3 spans 14 residues. V shed 7 bases and J 1 base; nucleotides not matched to a gene: 4. CDR1 and CDR2 from the germline V gene are SNHLY and FYNNEI. CDR3 protein: CASNERGSYNEQFF. In DNA form, the CDR3 reads TGTGCCAGCAATGAGCGGGGTTCCTACAATGAGCAGTTCTTC.

The V call is TRBV29-1, the J call TRBJ2-7; 9 nucleotides line up with TRBD1. Germline V gene lookup returns CDR1 SQVTM and CDR2 ANQGSEA. V lost 6 bases, J lost 5 bases, and 11 bases stayed unmatched. This CDR3 is 14 amino acids long. The CDR3 DNA reads TGCAGCGTCGCGCCGGGACAGGGTCTACACGAGCAGTACTTC. Its translation is CSVAPGQGLHEQYF.

The chain combines TRBV19 with TRBJ2-7, with D perhaps TRBD2 (6 bases). The CDR3 has 15 residues. Trimming removed 0 bases at V and 2 bases at J, with 11 bases between. Germline V gene sequence: CDR1 LNHDA, CDR2 SQIVND (reference sequence). The CDR3 loop is CASSIDRGGAYEQYF. The CDR3 coding sequence is TGTGCCAGTAGTATAGATCGAGGCGGGGCCTACGAGCAGTACTTC. Full variable domain (missing parts from reference TRBV19 and TRBJ2-7): DGGITQSPKYLFRKEGQNVTLSCEQNLNHDAMYWYRQDPGQGLRLIYYSQIVNDFQKGDIAEGYSVSREKKESFPLTVTSAQKNPTAFYLCASSIDRGGAYEQYFGPGTRLTVT.

V usage is TRBV6-5 and J usage is TRBJ1-2, with a possible D match to TRBD1 (6 bases). Germline V gene data show CDR1 as MNHEY and CDR2 as SVGAGI. CDR3 length: 15 amino acids. Trimming removed 6 bases from V and 1 base from J, with 15 bases in between. CDR3 nucleotide sequence: TGTGCCAGCAGAGGGAAGGGGGACGGTAACTATGGCTACACCTTC. Translating gives CASRGKGDGNYGYTF.

The V call is TRBV19, the J call TRBJ1-1; 8 positions match TRBD1. Germline assignment: CDR1 LNHDA and CDR2 SQIVND (reference sequence). J gave up 0 bases and V 5 bases, and 2 bases lay outside the gene matches. The CDR3 is 14 amino acids. The CDR3 region is CASSGDRLNTEAFF. The CDR3 DNA is TGTGCCAGTAGTGGGGACAGGCTGAACACTGAAGCTTTCTTT.

J is TRBJ2-7 and V is TRBV6-1; D gene uncertain. The CDR3 extends over 13 amino acids. Germline V CDR1 and CDR2: MNHNS, SASEGT. The V gene lost 9 bases and the J gene lost 0 bases, with 12 bases spanning the gap. CDR3 coding DNA: TGTGCCAGTGACTTTAGCAGCTCCTACGAGCAGTACTTC. It codes for CASDFSSSYEQYF.

V gene TRBV27 combines with J gene TRBJ2-7, with TRBD1 matching over 9 bases. The germline V gene encodes CDR1 MNHEY and CDR2 SMNVEV (reference sequence). There are 16 residues in the CDR3. V trimming: 1 base; J trimming: 0 bases; junction bases outside the gene matches: 4. The CDR3 is CASSLLGDRVSYEQYF. The CDR3 bases are TGTGCCAGCAGTTTATTAGGGGACAGGGTCTCCTACGAGCAGTACTTC.

J is TRBJ1-2 and V is TRBV18, with 8 bases aligning to TRBD1. Trimming removed 3 bases from V and 3 bases from J; junction bases left unmatched: 3. The length of the CDR3 is 14 residues. The germline CDR1 and CDR2 sequences are KGHSH and LQKENI. The CDR3 DNA reads TGTGCCAGCTCACCGGGACAGGAGGACTATGGCTACACCTTC. Protein: CASSPGQEDYGYTF.

This chain joins TRBV11-2 and TRBJ1-1; D perhaps matches TRBD1 (6 bases). There are 16 residues in the CDR3. In germline, CDR1 is SGHAT, CDR2 FQNNGV. V lost 4 bases, J lost 0 bases, and 15 bases lay in between. CDR3 sequence (DNA): TGTGCCAGCAGCTCAGCCCGTACAGGGTTGAACACTGAAGCTTTCTTT. Its protein is CASSSARTGLNTEAFF.

This chain links TRBV7-9 with TRBJ2-7, with D possibly TRBD2 on 6 matching bases. The CDR3 length is 13 residues. CDR1 SEHNR and CDR2 FQNEAQ come from the germline V gene (reference sequence). V was trimmed by 7 bases and J by 3 bases, leaving 13 bases between them. CDR3 bases: TGTGCCAGCACACCTCGGAGGGGCTACGAGCAGTACTTC. It yields the protein CASTPRRGYEQYF.

In its sample, this clone was seen a few times. The CDR3 here is CASSGQAQSAEAFF. The CDR3, as DNA: TGTGCCAGCAGTGGACAGGCGCAGTCGGCTGAAGCTTTCTTT. The rearrangement uses TRBV2 and TRBJ1-1; D may be TRBD1 (6 bases). V was cut by 4 bases and J by 6 bases, with 15 bases left in between. The CDR3 length is 14 residues. The germline gives CDR1 SNHLY, CDR2 FYNNEI.

The chain has TRBV6-1 and TRBJ2-7; a possible D gene is TRBD1 (6 bases). The CDR3 runs 14 residues. The germline CDR1 and CDR2 sequences are MNHNS and SASEGT. V shed 2 bases and J shed 2 bases, with 10 bases lying between them. CDR3: CASSELQGTYEQYV. CDR3 sequence (DNA): TGTGCCAGCAGTGAATTACAGGGAACCTACGAGCAGTACGTC.

The rearrangement uses TRBV2 and TRBJ2-3; 9 positions match TRBD1. The germline CDR1 and CDR2 sequences are SNHLY and FYNNEI. The CDR3 covers 14 residues. After removal of 6 bases from V and 6 bases from J, the junction contained 7 bases not matched to a gene. The chain's CDR3 is CASRATGGLDTQYF. The CDR3 DNA sequence: TGTGCCAGCAGGGCTACAGGGGGCTTGGATACGCAGTATTTT.

The rearrangement joins TRBV15 to TRBJ1-2; 10 nucleotides align to TRBD1. V lost 2 bases to trimming and J lost 6 bases; unmatched junction nucleotides: 9. Germline CDR1 is LNHNV and CDR2 is YYDKDF (reference sequence). The CDR3 sequence is 16 residues long. The CDR3 loop is CATSRSSDRGIDGYTF. Here the CDR3 DNA reads TGTGCCACCAGCAGAAGTTCGGACAGGGGGATAGATGGCTACACCTTC. The full variable domain, completed using reference TRBV15 and TRBJ1-2, is DAMVIQNPRYQVTQFGKPVTLSCSQTLNHNVMYWYQQKSSQAPKLLFHYYDKDFNNEADTPDNFQSRRPNTSFCFLDIRSPGLGDTAMYLCATSRSSDRGIDGYTFGSGTRLTVV.

This clone showed up just a few times. Germline and junction disagree at one end, which may indicate a read error. This chain uses TRBV6-1 with TRBJ1-5, with D tentatively TRBD1 (5 bases). Germline V gene lookup returns CDR1 MNHNS and CDR2 SASEGT. This CDR3 has 11 residues. The CDR3: CASSEGGGPDF. The CDR3 DNA is TGTGCCAGCAGTGAAGGCGGGGGTCCGGATTTT.

The chain carries TRBV5-1 and TRBJ1-5, with 8 bases identical to TRBD1. The V segment lost 4 bases and the J segment 5 bases; nucleotides outside the gene matches: 2. CDR3 length equals 13 residues. Per the germline V gene, CDR1 is SGHRS and CDR2 is YFSETQ. In nucleotides, the CDR3 is TGCGCCAGCAGCCCGACAGGGGATCAGCCCCAGCATTTT. Encoded protein: CASSPTGDQPQHF. Using reference TRBV5-1 and TRBJ1-5 for the parts outside the CDR3, the full variable domain is KAGVTQTPRYLIKTRGQQVTLSCSPISGHRSVSWYQQTPGQGLQFLFEYFSETQRNKGNFPGRFSGRQFSNSRSEMNVSTLELGDSALYLCASSPTGDQPQHFGDGTRLSIL.

This CDR3 is CASSLWRGPGNEQFF. As DNA, the CDR3 is TGTGCCAGCAGCTTATGGAGGGGGCCGGGCAATGAGCAGTTCTTC. This chain connects TRBV11-2 to TRBJ2-1; D is possibly TRBD1 (7 bases). This CDR3 has 15 amino acids. V was trimmed by 2 bases and J by 6 bases, leaving 14 bases between them. In germline, CDR1 is SGHAT, CDR2 FQNNGV.

This clone was recorded once. The rearrangement links TRBV29-1 to TRBJ1-5, with D unresolved. From germline, CDR1 is SQVTM and CDR2 ANQGSEA. There are 12 residues in the CDR3. The V end was cut by 4 bases, the J end by 4 bases, with 8 bases between. CDR3 DNA sequence: TGCAGCGTTGGGCAGATAAATCAGCCCCAGCATTTT. This gives the protein CSVGQINQPQHF.

V is TRBV7-9 and J is TRBJ2-7, with D maybe TRBD1 (6 bases). V was trimmed by 1 base and J by 1 base, leaving 14 bases between them. CDR3 length: 16 residues. Germline-derived CDR1 and CDR2 are SEHNR and FQNEAQ (reference sequence). In DNA, the CDR3 is TGTGCCAGCAGCTTAGGACAGGCCGAGAGGTCCTACGAGCAGTACGTC. Translating it yields CASSLGQAERSYEQYV.

The rearrangement joins TRBV7-9 to TRBJ2-5; the D gene is possibly TRBD1 (6 bases). Trimming left V 5 bases short and J 5 bases short, with 18 bases between. CDR1 is SEHNR, CDR2 FQNEAQ, per germline (reference sequence). The CDR3 contains 15 residues. The CDR3 protein is CASSPTDRLPETQYF. The DNA of the CDR3 is TGTGCCAGCAGCCCAACTGACAGGTTGCCTGAGACCCAGTACTTC.

The CDR3 spells CASSVVLFTDTQYF. The CDR3 nucleotides are TGTGCCAGCAGCGTAGTACTGTTCACAGATACGCAGTATTTT. The rearrangement links TRBV9 to TRBJ2-3; D is ambiguous. V was clipped by 0 bases and J by 2 bases, with 7 bases between them. Germline lookup yields CDR1 SGDLS and CDR2 YYNGEE. CDR3 length equals 14 residues.